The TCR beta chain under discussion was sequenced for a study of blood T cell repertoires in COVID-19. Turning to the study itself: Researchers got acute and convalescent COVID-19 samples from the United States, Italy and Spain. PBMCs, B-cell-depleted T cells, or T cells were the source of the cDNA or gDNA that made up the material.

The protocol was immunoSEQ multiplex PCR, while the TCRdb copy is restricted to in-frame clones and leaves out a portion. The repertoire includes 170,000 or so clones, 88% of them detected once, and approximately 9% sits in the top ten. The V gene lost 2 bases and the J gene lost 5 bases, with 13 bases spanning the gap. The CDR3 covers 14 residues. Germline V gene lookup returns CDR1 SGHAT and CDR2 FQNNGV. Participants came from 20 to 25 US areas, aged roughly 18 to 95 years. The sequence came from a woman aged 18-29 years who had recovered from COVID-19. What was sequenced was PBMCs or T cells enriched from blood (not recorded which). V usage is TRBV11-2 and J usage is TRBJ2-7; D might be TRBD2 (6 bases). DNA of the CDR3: TGTGCCAGCAGCTTATCGGGGGTAAGCGACGAGCAGTACTTC. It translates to CASSLSGVSDEQYF. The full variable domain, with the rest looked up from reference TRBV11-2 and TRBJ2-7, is EAGVAQSPRYKIIEKRQSVAFWCNPISGHATLYWYQQILGQGPKLLIQFQNNGVVDDSQLPKDRFSAERLKGVDSTLKIQPAKLEDSAVYLCASSLSGVSDEQYFGPGTRLTVT.